This TCR beta chain was obtained from a study of PD-L1 blockade in urothelial cancer. Regarding the study as a whole: In blood at 3 weeks, tumor-associated clones expanded more among patients with durable benefit.

Comment on this clone: Its antigen remains unknown.

Every PCR was spiked with synthetic TCR analog templates. Here immunoSEQ multiplex PCR was the method, and the copy in TCRdb shows in-frame clones only, minus some. The repertoire includes 53,000 or so clones, roughly 91% of them detected once, and 2% to 3% sits in the top ten. Germline CDR1 reads MNHEY; CDR2 reads SMNVEV (reference sequence). The CDR3 loop spans 16 amino acids. J was trimmed by 4 bases and V by 0 bases; bases with no gene match: 4. Time point of the sample: peripheral blood 6 weeks after treatment start. Patients presented with locally advanced or metastatic urothelial carcinoma. The rearrangement links TRBV27 to TRBJ1-5, with 9 bases that match TRBD1. The sequencing used PBMCs, collected around atezolizumab (anti-PD-L1) treatment. This receptor was identified in a man aged 55 to 70 with urothelial cancer. CDR3 DNA: TGTGCCAGCAGTTTATCTTCAGGACAGGGGAATCAGCCCCAGCATTTT. Its protein product is CASSLSSGQGNQPQHF.